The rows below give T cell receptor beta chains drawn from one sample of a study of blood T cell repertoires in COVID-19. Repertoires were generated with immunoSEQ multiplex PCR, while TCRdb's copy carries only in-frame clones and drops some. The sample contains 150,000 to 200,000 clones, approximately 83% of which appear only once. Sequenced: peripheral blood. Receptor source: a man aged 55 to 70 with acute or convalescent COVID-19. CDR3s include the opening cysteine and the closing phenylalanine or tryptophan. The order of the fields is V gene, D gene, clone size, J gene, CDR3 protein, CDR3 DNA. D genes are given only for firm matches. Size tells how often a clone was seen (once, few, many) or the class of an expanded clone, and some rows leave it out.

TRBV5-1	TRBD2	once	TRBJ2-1	CASSLTGLAVGEQFF	TGCGCCAGCAGCTTGACGGGGCTAGCGGTTGGAGAGCAGTTCTTC
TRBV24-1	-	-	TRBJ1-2	CATSLGPTPLGAGYTF	TGTGCCACCAGTTTGGGGCCTACCCCCTTGGGGGCTGGCTACACCTTC
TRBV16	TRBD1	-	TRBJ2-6	CASVRGTGVSGANVLTF	TGTGCCAGCGTCCGTGGGACAGGGGTGTCTGGGGCCAACGTCCTGACTTTC
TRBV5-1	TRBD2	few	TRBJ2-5	CASSPGLAGGETQYF	TGCGCCAGCAGCCCCGGACTAGCGGGAGGGGAGACCCAGTACTTC
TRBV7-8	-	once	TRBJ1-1	CASSPRQAGTEAFF	TGTGCCAGCAGCCCACGACAGGCGGGCACTGAAGCTTTCTTT
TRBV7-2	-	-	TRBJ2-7	CASSLARPRASSSYEQYF	TGTGCCAGCAGCTTAGCCCGGCCCAGGGCTTCCTCCTCCTACGAGCAGTACTTC
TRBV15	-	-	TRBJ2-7	CATSREWGAYEQYF	TGTGCCACCAGCAGAGAGTGGGGAGCCTACGAGCAGTACTTC
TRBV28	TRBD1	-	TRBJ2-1	CASSLWGTGASEQFF	TGTGCCAGCAGTTTATGGGGGACAGGGGCGTCTGAGCAGTTCTTC
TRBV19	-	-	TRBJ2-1	CASSIGAGRSNEQFF	TGTGCCAGTAGTATAGGGGCGGGACGGAGCAATGAGCAGTTCTTC
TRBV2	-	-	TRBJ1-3	CASSTEATIYF	TGTGCCAGCAGTACCGAGGCCACCATATATTTT
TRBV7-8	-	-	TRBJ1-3	CASSFLPQAASGNTIYF	TGTGCCAGCAGCTTCTTACCACAGGCGGCCTCTGGAAACACCATATATTTT
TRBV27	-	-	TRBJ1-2	CASTRPGGNGYTF	TGTGCCAGCACCCGGCCAGGCGGGAATGGCTACACCTTC
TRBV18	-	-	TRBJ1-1	CASSPVTGTEAFF	TGTGCCAGCTCACCTGTCACAGGCACTGAAGCTTTCTTT
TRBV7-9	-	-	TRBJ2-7	CASNSPGVYEQYF	TGTGCCAGCAACTCCCCGGGGGTATACGAGCAGTACTTC
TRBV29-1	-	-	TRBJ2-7	CSSSDSSYEQYF	TGCAGCTCAAGCGACAGCTCCTACGAGCAGTACTTC
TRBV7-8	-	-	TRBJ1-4	CASSLSGSEKLFF	TGTGCCAGCAGCTTATCAGGGTCCGAAAAACTGTTTTTT
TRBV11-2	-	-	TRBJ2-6	CASLRGGVSGANVLTF	TGTGCCAGCCTTCGAGGGGGGGTGTCTGGGGCCAACGTCCTGACTTTC
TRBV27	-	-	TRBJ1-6	CASSSFYSPLHF	TGTGCCAGCAGTTCCTTTTATTCACCCCTCCACTTT
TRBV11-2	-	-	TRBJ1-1	CASTQHLNTEAFF	TGTGCCAGCACCCAACACCTGAACACTGAAGCTTTCTTT
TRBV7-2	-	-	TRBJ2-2	CASSRQVTGELFF	TGTGCCAGCAGTCGACAGGTGACCGGGGAGCTGTTTTTT
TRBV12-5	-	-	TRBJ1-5	CASASGAYQPQHF	TGTGCTAGTGCCTCAGGGGCCTATCAGCCCCAGCATTTT
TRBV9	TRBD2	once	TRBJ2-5	CASSVDPGGRGETQYF	TGTGCCAGCAGCGTAGACCCGGGCGGGAGGGGGGAGACCCAGTACTTC
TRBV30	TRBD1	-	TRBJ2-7	CAWRPFGTGIYEQYF	TGTGCCTGGAGACCGTTCGGGACAGGGATCTACGAGCAGTACTTC
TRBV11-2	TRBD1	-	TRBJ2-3	CASSRPGQGADTQYF	TGTGCCAGCAGCCGTCCGGGACAGGGAGCAGATACGCAGTATTTT
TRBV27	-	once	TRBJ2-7	CASSFSQRGPEQYF	TGTGCCAGCAGTTTTTCCCAAAGGGGCCCCGAGCAGTACTTC
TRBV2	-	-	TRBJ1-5	CASSVAQYSNQPQHF	TGTGCCAGCAGTGTCGCACAGTATAGCAATCAGCCCCAGCATTTT
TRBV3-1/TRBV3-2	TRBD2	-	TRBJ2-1	CASSQEIGLASNEQFF	TGTGCCAGCAGCCAAGAGATCGGACTAGCCTCGAATGAGCAGTTCTTC
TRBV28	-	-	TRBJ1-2	CASSSPGAENYGYTF	TGTGCCAGCAGCTCCCCTGGGGCAGAAAACTATGGCTACACCTTC
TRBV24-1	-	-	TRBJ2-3	CATSDSGDTQYF	TGTGCCACCAGTGATTCGGGAGATACGCAGTATTTT
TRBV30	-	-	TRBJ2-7	CAWSGTSYEQYF	TGTGCCTGGAGTGGAACTAGCTACGAGCAGTACTTC
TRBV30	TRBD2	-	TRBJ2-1	CAWKRGLGGRAPGDEQFF	TGTGCCTGGAAACGGGGGTTGGGCGGGAGAGCCCCCGGCGATGAGCAGTTCTTC
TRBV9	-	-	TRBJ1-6	CASSVAQGDSPLHF	TGTGCCAGCAGCGTAGCGCAGGGTGATTCACCCCTCCACTTT
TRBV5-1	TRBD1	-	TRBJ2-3	CASSPTGTGDTQYF	TGCGCCAGCAGCCCGACAGGGACCGGAGATACGCAGTATTTT
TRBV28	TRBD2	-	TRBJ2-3	CASSLWRERGATQYF	TGTGCCAGCAGTTTATGGCGGGAGAGGGGCGCTACGCAGTATTTT
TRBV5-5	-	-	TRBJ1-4	CASSLPYVATNEKLFF	TGTGCCAGCAGCCTACCGTACGTGGCAACTAATGAAAAACTGTTTTTT
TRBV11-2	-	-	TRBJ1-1	CASSSHGQDPEAFF	TGTGCCAGCAGCTCCCATGGCCAGGATCCTGAAGCTTTCTTT
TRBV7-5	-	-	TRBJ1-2	CARSPRGNRRGYTF	TGTGCCAGAAGCCCTAGGGGGAACCGGAGGGGCTACACCTTC
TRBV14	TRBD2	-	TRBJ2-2	CASSPSGTSGRELFF	TGTGCCAGCAGCCCTTCCGGGACTAGCGGTCGGGAGCTGTTTTTT
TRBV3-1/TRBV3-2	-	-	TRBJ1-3	CASSQGGSGNTIYF	TGTGCCAGCAGCCAAGGCGGCTCTGGAAACACCATATATTTT